These 23 T cell receptor beta chains were sequenced from one sample in a study of CD8+CD57+ T cells in acquired aplastic anemia. All sequencing subjects had displayed CD8+CD57+ cell expansion on flow cytometry. Genomic DNA templated the TCR beta VDJ and CDR3 profiling. MiXCR, applied by TCRdb to the reads, yields one record per CDR3 protein. The table has around 200,000 distinct CDR3 sequences, less than 60% seen once. Material for sequencing was sorted CD4+, CD8+, or CD8+CD57+ T cells (not recorded which) from PBMCs. Receptors were obtained from a human donor with aplastic anemia.

This clonotype was recorded a few times. CDR3 DNA sequence: TGTGCCAGCAGTCTACGCGGAGGGGCAACTAATGAAAAACTGTTTTTT. It yields the protein CASSLRGGATNEKLFF. The rearrangement links TRBV28 to TRBJ1-4; D possibly corresponds to TRBD1 (5 bases). The CDR3 has 16 residues. The V gene lost 5 bases and the J gene lost 0 bases, with 13 bases spanning the gap. Germline V lookup: CDR1 MDHEN, CDR2 SYDVKM. Together with reference TRBV28 and TRBJ1-4, the CDR3 gives the full variable domain: DVKVTQSSRYLVKRTGEKVFLECVQDMDHENMFWYRQDPGLGLRLIYFSYDVKMKEKGDIPEGYSVSREKKERFSLILESASTNQTSMYLCASSLRGGATNEKLFFGSGTQLSVL.

In this sample, this clonotype turned up once. The chain has TRBV7-2 and TRBJ1-2; D is uncertain. Deletions cut 5 bases from V and 4 bases from J, with 11 bases between. Germline V gene sequence: CDR1 SGHTA, CDR2 FQGNSA. The CDR3 spans 13 residues. CDR3 in amino acids: CASSRDRIYGYTF. The CDR3 coding sequence is TGTGCCAGCAGCCGTGACCGAATCTATGGCTACACCTTC.

In this sample, this clonotype turned up once. The chain employs TRBV11-2 and TRBJ1-5; 12 bases fit TRBD1. The CDR3 loop spans 18 amino acids. J gave up 4 bases and V 4 bases, and 11 bases lay outside the gene matches. Looked up from germline, CDR1 is SGHAT and CDR2 is FQNNGV. CDR3 sequence reads: CASSSMPGTGGANQPQHF. CDR3 nucleotide sequence: TGTGCCAGCAGCTCAATGCCCGGGACAGGGGGCGCGAATCAGCCCCAGCATTTT.

The chain combines TRBV2 with TRBJ2-3; 10 bases are a match to TRBD1. The germline gives CDR1 SNHLY, CDR2 FYNNEI. The CDR3 sequence is 15 residues long. The junction had 7 bases not matched to a gene; V was cut back by 6 bases and J by 4 bases. The CDR3 nucleotides read TGTGCCAGCAGCGGTCCCGGGACAGGGGCAGATACGCAGTATTTT. Protein sequence: CASSGPGTGADTQYF.

A few counts support this clonotype. This sequence joins TRBV24-1 and TRBJ2-5, with D perhaps matching TRBD1 (5 bases). This CDR3 has 16 residues. Germline V CDR1 and CDR2: KGHDR, SFDVKD. V was trimmed by 3 bases and J by 4 bases, leaving 17 bases between them. This CDR3 is CATSDPRSGIGETQYF. CDR3 nucleotides: TGTGCCACCAGTGATCCCCGGTCAGGGATTGGAGAGACCCAGTACTTC.

Ten or more counts support this clonotype. One end of the junction is discordant with germline, which a read error may explain. This sequence joins TRBV5-1 and TRBJ2-7; the D gene is possibly TRBD1 (6 bases). The CDR3 runs 11 residues. Germline CDR1 reads SGHRS; CDR2 reads YFSETQ. Written as DNA, the CDR3 is TGCGCCAGTACAGGGTCCTCCGAGCAGTACTTC. Translation gives CASTGSSEQYF. The entire variable domain, with the rest obtained from reference TRBV5-1 and TRBJ2-7, is as follows: KAGVTQTPRYLIKTRGQQVTLSCSPISGHRSVSWYQQTPGQGLQFLFEYFSETQRNKGNFPGRFSGRQFSNSRSEMNVSTLELGDSALYLCASTGSSEQYFGPGTRLTVT.

V usage is TRBV10-3 and J usage is TRBJ2-1, with 13 bases matching TRBD2. J gave up 5 bases and V 9 bases, and 7 bases lay outside the gene matches. The length of the CDR3 is 15 residues. Germline loops: CDR1 ENHRY, CDR2 SYGVKD. The CDR3 DNA follows: TGTGCCATTCAGGGCACTAGCGGGGGGGACAATGAGCAGTTCTTC. Its translation: CAIQGTSGGDNEQFF.

The V and J genes are TRBV4-2 and TRBJ2-1; 10 bases fit TRBD1. This CDR3 is 17 amino acids long. Germline-derived CDR1 and CDR2 are LGHNA and YNFKEQ. Germline trimming cut 3 bases from V and 4 bases from J; bases unmatched to any gene: 9. The CDR3 region has the DNA TGTGCCAGCAGCCAGTTGGGGGGGGACAGGGGTTACAATGAGCAGTTCTTC. It specifies CASSQLGGDRGYNEQFF.

The CDR3 bases are TGTGCCAGCGCAGCACAGGGGTACACCGGGGAGCTGTTTTTT. Its translation: CASAAQGYTGELFF. This rearrangement joins TRBV12-3 or TRBV12-4 to TRBJ2-2, with TRBD1 matching 7 bases. Trimming cost V 8 bases and J 3 bases; bases outside gene matches: 6. CDR3 length: 14 residues.

The chain combines TRBV19 with TRBJ2-4; D may correspond to TRBD1 or TRBD2 (6 bases each). The germline V gene has CDR1 LNHDA and CDR2 SQIVND (reference sequence). Trimming took off 6 bases at V and 0 bases at J, with 15 bases between the two ends. The CDR3 sequence is 16 residues long. CDR3 loop: CASSPRGDPAKNIQYF. DNA for the CDR3: TGTGCCAGTAGCCCGAGGGGGGACCCAGCCAAAAACATTCAGTACTTC.

The table lists this clonotype with many counts. The CDR3 reads CASSRDRFYEQYF. CDR3 coding DNA: TGTGCCAGTAGCCGGGACAGATTCTACGAGCAGTACTTC. The chain uses TRBV19 and TRBJ2-7; 7 positions agree with TRBD1. The germline CDR1 and CDR2 sequences are LNHDA and SQIVND (reference sequence). CDR3 length: 13 residues. The junction had 5 bases not matched to a gene; V was cut back by 6 bases and J by 3 bases. Based on the CDR3 plus reference TRBV19 and TRBJ2-7, the full variable domain is DGGITQSPKYLFRKEGQNVTLSCEQNLNHDAMYWYRQDPGQGLRLIYYSQIVNDFQKGDIAEGYSVSREKKESFPLTVTSAQKNPTAFYLCASSRDRFYEQYFGPGTRLTVT.

This CDR3 reads CASSEVSYEQYF. The CDR3 coding sequence is TGCGCCAGCAGTGAAGTCTCCTACGAGCAGTACTTC. V usage is TRBV10-1 and J usage is TRBJ2-7; no reliable D call. The germline CDR1 and CDR2 sequences are WNHNN and SYGVQD (reference sequence). V lost 3 bases and J 0 bases, leaving 3 bases between the germline ends. The CDR3 runs 12 residues.

The table lists this clonotype with a count of one. V is TRBV20-1 and J is TRBJ2-3; no clear D gene. The germline CDR1 and CDR2 sequences are DFQATT and SNEGSKA (reference sequence). This CDR3 spans 13 amino acids. Trimming removed 1 base at V and 4 bases at J, with 9 bases between. The CDR3 reads CSARVPGSDTQYF. The CDR3 nucleotides are TGCAGTGCTAGAGTACCGGGTTCAGATACGCAGTATTTT.

This clonotype was observed a handful of times. The chain couples TRBV3-1 to TRBJ2-1, with D perhaps TRBD2 (5 bases). The CDR3 is 14 residues long. With 4 bases removed from V and 0 bases from J, the gap between germline ends came to 7 bases. CDR1 LGHDT and CDR2 YNNKEL come from the germline V gene (reference sequence). CDR3 residues: CASSLASSYNEQFF. The CDR3 bases are TGTGCCAGCAGCCTAGCGAGCTCCTACAATGAGCAGTTCTTC.

This clonotype was detected ten times or more. This sequence joins TRBV28 and TRBJ2-7; tentatively, D is TRBD1 (5 bases). Germline values: CDR1 MDHEN, CDR2 SYDVKM. CDR3 length equals 12 residues. The germline V and J ends were trimmed by 6 bases and 1 base, with 7 bases remaining between them. The CDR3, as DNA: TGTGCCAGCAGGTCAGGGTCCTACGAGCAGTACTTC. Its translation is CASRSGSYEQYF.

The rearrangement joins TRBV7-8 to TRBJ2-7; possible D gene TRBD2, 5 bases. Germline loops: CDR1 SGHVS, CDR2 FQNEAQ. CDR3 length: 17 residues. Trimming stripped 4 bases from V and 2 bases from J, with 21 bases between. As DNA, the CDR3 is TGTGCCAGCAGCTCCTCGGCGGGTACCGTGGCCACCTACGAGCAGTACTTC. This translates into CASSSSAGTVATYEQYF. Looking up the rest from reference TRBV7-8 and TRBJ2-7 gives the full variable domain: GAGVSQSPRYKVAKRGQDVALRCDPISGHVSLFWYQQALGQGPEFLTYFQNEAQLDKSGLPSDRFFAERPEGSVSTLKIQRTQQEDSAVYLCASSSSAGTVATYEQYFGPGTRLTVT.

This clonotype was seen a few times. The chain combines TRBV7-9 with TRBJ2-3, with D uncertain. The CDR3 contains 12 residues. Germline assignment: CDR1 SEHNR and CDR2 FQNEAQ (reference sequence). V dropped 5 bases and J dropped 6 bases, with 9 bases sitting between them. The CDR3 reads CASSPAVDTQYF. CDR3 nucleotide sequence: TGTGCCAGCAGCCCGGCCGTGGATACGCAGTATTTT.

This clonotype occurred many times. Mismatch with germline at one junction end may stem from a read error. This sequence joins TRBV2 and TRBJ2-3, with D uncertain. The CDR3 contains 12 residues. Germline CDR1 reads SNHLY; CDR2 reads FYNNEI. The CDR3: CASTEGKDTQYF. The CDR3 nucleotides read TGTGCCAGCACTGAAGGAAAAGATACGCAGTATTTT.

CDR3 DNA: TGTGCCAGCAGTATGACCAGCGGGTACGGAGAGCAGTACTTC. Protein: CASSMTSGYGEQYF. The J gene is TRBJ2-7, the V gene TRBV2; TRBD2 might be the D (6 bases). This CDR3 has 14 amino acids. V was clipped by 5 bases and J by 7 bases, with 18 bases between them. Germline lookup yields CDR1 SNHLY and CDR2 FYNNEI.

This clonotype came up once. The genes are TRBV24-1 and TRBJ2-1, with TRBD2 matching 9 bases. Germline CDR1 reads KGHDR; CDR2 reads SFDVKD. This CDR3 contains 17 residues. Trimming took 4 bases from V and 5 from J; bases not matched to a gene: 11. The CDR3 reads CATSDALAGKRDNEQFF. The CDR3 DNA reads as TGTGCCACCAGTGACGCCCTAGCGGGAAAACGAGACAATGAGCAGTTCTTC.

CDR3: CASSYSNAGNQPQHF. CDR3 nucleotide sequence: TGTGCCAGCAGTTACTCGAACGCGGGGAATCAGCCCCAGCATTTT. V usage is TRBV6-5 and J usage is TRBJ1-5; D not certain. Germline V gene sequence: CDR1 MNHEY, CDR2 SVGAGI. The V end was cut by 0 bases, the J end by 4 bases, with 10 bases between. The CDR3 length is 15 residues.

The V and J genes are TRBV7-8 and TRBJ1-2; 7 bases line up with TRBD1. Germline CDR1 SGHVS, CDR2 FQNEAQ. The CDR3 is 13 residues long. V trimming: 8 bases; J trimming: 2 bases; junction bases outside the gene matches: 5. The CDR3 nucleotides read TGTGCCAGCTCGAGACAGGGCAACTATGGCTACACCTTC. Amino acids: CASSRQGNYGYTF.

This clonotype came up a few times. V usage is TRBV20-1 and J usage is TRBJ2-5, with D perhaps matching TRBD1 (7 bases). CDR3 length: 16 amino acids. CDR1 and CDR2 (germline): DFQATT, SNEGSKA (reference sequence). V lost 0 bases and J 5 bases, leaving 19 bases between the germline ends. CDR3 in amino acids: CSAREVGRGALETQYF. The CDR3 coding sequence is TGCAGTGCTAGAGAGGTGGGCAGGGGGGCCCTGGAGACCCAGTACTTC.